This TCR beta chain came from a study of neurological immune-mediated disorders. Study-wide results and limits: HTLV-1-associated myelopathy had the most TCR clonal expansion, whereas multiple sclerosis had the least (lower than in healthy controls).

From germline, CDR1 is DFQATT and CDR2 SNEGSKA (reference sequence). This CDR3 is 15 amino acids long. Within the sample, this clonotype is medium-sized (0.01 to 0.1%). What it recognizes is unknown. Relative to the germline gene, one junction end is altered; a read error may explain this. It was by 5'RACE with 10-nucleotide random UMIs that the cDNA was made. TCRdb re-analysed the 5' RACE reads in MiXCR, keeping a single row per CDR3 protein. The sample has 20,000 to 30,000 distinct CDR3 sequences; about 13% are singletons. Unsorted libraries were generated from 2 million PBMCs held at -80 degrees C. The material sequenced was PBMCs. This chain uses TRBV20-1 with TRBJ2-2, with 11 bases identical to TRBD2. The TCR was taken from a woman aged 55-69 years with HTLV-1-associated myelopathy (HAM/TSP). DNA for the CDR3: TGCAGTACTAGAACCGGGACTAGCGGCACCGGGGAGCTGTTTTTT. The encoded protein is CSTRTGTSGTGELFF.